This TCR beta chain was observed in a study of blood T cells in healthy people across ages. The CDR3 extends over 15 amino acids. Per germline, CDR1 SGHRS and CDR2 YFSETQ. The sample, roughly 9.1 milliliters of peripheral blood, was drawn from each donor. Using a J-beta primer mix together with a sample-barcoded 5' primer, a second PCR was run for roughly 6 to 12 cycles. All cDNA molecules were each tagged by a template-switch adaptor with 12 random nucleotides. TCRdb fed the 5' RACE reads into MiXCR, producing one record per CDR3 protein. The sample consists of 780,000 or so distinct CDR3 sequences, about 55% of them appearing once. Points on this clonotype: Its antigen is not identified.

Study-level points and caveats: Shifts in expanded clonotypes may have been confounded by donor CMV status, which was unknown. PBMCs went unsorted, and a conclusive naive versus antigen-experienced comparison was therefore prevented.

Input material: blood. This TCR derives from a man of 80 years or more in good health. The rearrangement uses TRBV5-1 and TRBJ2-5; 7 nucleotides align to TRBD1. The last part of the DNA fits TRBJ2-7 better; the J call may be wrong. CDR3 in amino acids: CASNRIGTARYEQYF. Written as DNA, the CDR3 is TGCGCCAGCAACCGGATCGGGACAGCAAGGTACGAGCAGTACTTC.